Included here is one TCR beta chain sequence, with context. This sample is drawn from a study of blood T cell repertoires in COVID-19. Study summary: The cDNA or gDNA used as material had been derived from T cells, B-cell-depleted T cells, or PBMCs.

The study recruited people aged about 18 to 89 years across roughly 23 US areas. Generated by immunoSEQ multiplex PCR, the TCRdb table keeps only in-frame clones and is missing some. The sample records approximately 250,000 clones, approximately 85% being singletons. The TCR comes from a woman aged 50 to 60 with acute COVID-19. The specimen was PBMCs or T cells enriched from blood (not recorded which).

The CDR3 region is CSARDRPPRYGYTF. The CDR3 bases are TGCAGCGCCCGGGACAGGCCCCCTCGCTATGGCTACACCTTC. The chain joins TRBV29-1 to TRBJ1-2; TRBD1 matches 8 bases. The CDR3 is made up of 14 amino acids. V gave up 7 bases and J gave up 4 bases; unmatched junction bases: 11. Germline V gene data show CDR1 as SQVTM and CDR2 as ANQGSEA.